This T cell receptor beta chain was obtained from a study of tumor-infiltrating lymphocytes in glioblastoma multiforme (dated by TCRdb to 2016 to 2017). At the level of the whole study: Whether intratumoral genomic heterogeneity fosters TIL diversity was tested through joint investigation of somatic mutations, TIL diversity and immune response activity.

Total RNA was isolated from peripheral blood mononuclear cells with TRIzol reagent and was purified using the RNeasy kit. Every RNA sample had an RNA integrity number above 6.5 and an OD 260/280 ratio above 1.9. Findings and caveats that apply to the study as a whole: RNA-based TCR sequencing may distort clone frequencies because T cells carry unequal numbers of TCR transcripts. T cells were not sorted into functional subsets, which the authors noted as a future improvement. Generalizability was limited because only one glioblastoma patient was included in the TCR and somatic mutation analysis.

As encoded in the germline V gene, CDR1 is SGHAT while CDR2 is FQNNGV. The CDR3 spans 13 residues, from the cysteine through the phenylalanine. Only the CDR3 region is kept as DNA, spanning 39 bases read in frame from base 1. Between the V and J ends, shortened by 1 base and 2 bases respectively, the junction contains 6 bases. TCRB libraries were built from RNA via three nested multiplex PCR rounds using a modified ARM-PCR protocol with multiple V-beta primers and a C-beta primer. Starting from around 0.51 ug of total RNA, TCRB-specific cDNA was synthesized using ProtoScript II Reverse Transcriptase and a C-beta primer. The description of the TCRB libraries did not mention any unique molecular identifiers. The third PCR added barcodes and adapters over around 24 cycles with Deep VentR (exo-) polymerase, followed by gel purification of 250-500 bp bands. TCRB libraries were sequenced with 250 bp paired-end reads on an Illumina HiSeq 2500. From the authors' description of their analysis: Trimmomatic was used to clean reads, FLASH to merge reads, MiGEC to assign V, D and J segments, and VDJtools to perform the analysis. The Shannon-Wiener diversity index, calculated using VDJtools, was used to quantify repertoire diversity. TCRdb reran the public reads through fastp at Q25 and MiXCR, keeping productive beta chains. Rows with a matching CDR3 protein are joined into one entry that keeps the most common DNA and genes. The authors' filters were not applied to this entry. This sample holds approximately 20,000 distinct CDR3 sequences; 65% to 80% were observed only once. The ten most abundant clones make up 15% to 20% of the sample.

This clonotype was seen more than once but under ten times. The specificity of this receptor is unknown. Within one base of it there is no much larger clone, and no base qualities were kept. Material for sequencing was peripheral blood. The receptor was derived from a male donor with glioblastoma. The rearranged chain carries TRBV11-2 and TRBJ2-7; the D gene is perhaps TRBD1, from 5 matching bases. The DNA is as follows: TGTGCCAGCAGCTTAGGGACAACCTACGAGCAGTACTTC. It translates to CASSLGTTYEQYF.